Listed below are T cell receptor beta chains from one sample, sequenced in a study of T cell changes during pregnancy in multiple sclerosis. Method: immunoSEQ multiplex PCR; TCRdb's copy keeps in-frame clones and lacks some. The table has some 70,000 clones, 70% to 90% seen once; the top ten hold around 3.2%. The material was peripheral blood, obtained before pregnancy. Source of these receptors: a female donor with multiple sclerosis, enrolled in a pregnancy study. CDR3s leave out the opening cysteine and the closing phenylalanine or tryptophan. D genes are given only for firm matches.

J gene: TRBJ2-1; V gene: TRBV2; D gene: -; CDR3 protein: ATVMGLRSSYNEQF
J gene: TRBJ1-2; V gene: TRBV7-2; D gene: -; CDR3 protein: ASSLNPGYGYT
J gene: TRBJ2-2; V gene: TRBV11-2; D gene: TRBD1; CDR3 protein: ASSLQGASGELF
J gene: TRBJ2-3; V gene: TRBV6-4; D gene: TRBD2; CDR3 protein: ASSEETSGGTDTQY
J gene: TRBJ2-2; V gene: TRBV7-2; D gene: TRBD1; CDR3 protein: ASSTGTGNTGELF
J gene: TRBJ2-1; V gene: TRBV6-5; D gene: TRBD1; CDR3 protein: ASSYSPGQGSGEQF
J gene: TRBJ2-1; V gene: TRBV7-2; D gene: -; CDR3 protein: ASSLRGGTDEQF
J gene: TRBJ1-1; V gene: TRBV6-5; D gene: -; CDR3 protein: ASSYSPGAKGRAF
J gene: TRBJ1-2; V gene: TRBV4-3; D gene: -; CDR3 protein: ASSRESGQGRISYGYT
J gene: TRBJ2-7; V gene: TRBV2; D gene: -; CDR3 protein: ASSEVGGSSYEQY
J gene: TRBJ1-1; V gene: TRBV27; D gene: TRBD1; CDR3 protein: ASSLWQGVRDTEAF
J gene: TRBJ2-1; V gene: TRBV5-1; D gene: -; CDR3 protein: ASSLALGEQF
J gene: TRBJ2-5; V gene: TRBV5-1; D gene: -; CDR3 protein: ASTPGGGEETQY
J gene: TRBJ2-7; V gene: TRBV13; D gene: TRBD1; CDR3 protein: ASSQTGTGGGYEQY
J gene: TRBJ1-1; V gene: TRBV29-1; D gene: -; CDR3 protein: SVGGQGPEAF
J gene: TRBJ1-2; V gene: TRBV19; D gene: -; CDR3 protein: ASRSGSNYGYT
J gene: TRBJ2-3; V gene: TRBV6-1; D gene: -; CDR3 protein: ASRRGNADTQY
J gene: TRBJ1-5; V gene: TRBV2; D gene: TRBD1; CDR3 protein: ASSDLLLLWDRDRSQH
J gene: TRBJ1-2; V gene: TRBV10-3; D gene: TRBD1; CDR3 protein: AISTGQGAGGYT
J gene: TRBJ2-7; V gene: TRBV30; D gene: TRBD1; CDR3 protein: ASRQGFEQY
J gene: TRBJ2-7; V gene: TRBV18; D gene: -; CDR3 protein: ASSPPGPTYEQY
J gene: TRBJ1-1; V gene: TRBV5-1; D gene: -; CDR3 protein: ASSSGQLNTEAF
J gene: TRBJ2-1; V gene: TRBV16; D gene: TRBD1; CDR3 protein: ASSQLQGVTDEQF
J gene: TRBJ1-2; V gene: TRBV7-2; D gene: -; CDR3 protein: ASSLVWESNYGYT
J gene: TRBJ1-6; V gene: TRBV5-1; D gene: TRBD1; CDR3 protein: ASSLGTGPSPLH
J gene: TRBJ2-2; V gene: TRBV9; D gene: -; CDR3 protein: ASSVAAGIGELF
J gene: TRBJ2-1; V gene: TRBV29-1; D gene: TRBD2; CDR3 protein: SVQRDSYNEQF
J gene: TRBJ2-7; V gene: TRBV29-1; D gene: -; CDR3 protein: SVEQRIRGEQY
J gene: TRBJ2-4; V gene: TRBV6-5; D gene: -; CDR3 protein: ASSYLYRAKNIQY
J gene: TRBJ1-2; V gene: TRBV27; D gene: -; CDR3 protein: ASSPRGYGYT
J gene: TRBJ1-4; V gene: TRBV6-1; D gene: -; CDR3 protein: ASSEGGGYEKLF
J gene: TRBJ2-7; V gene: TRBV6-5; D gene: -; CDR3 protein: ASSYSLGIGGEQY
J gene: TRBJ2-1; V gene: TRBV5-6; D gene: TRBD2; CDR3 protein: ASSLGLAGGAEQF
J gene: TRBJ1-5; V gene: TRBV19; D gene: TRBD1; CDR3 protein: ASKGAPGYQPQH
J gene: TRBJ1-3; V gene: TRBV7-8; D gene: TRBD1; CDR3 protein: ASSQGGRVLSGNTIY
J gene: TRBJ1-5; V gene: TRBV6-1; D gene: TRBD1; CDR3 protein: ASTTGPRDQPQH
J gene: TRBJ2-2; V gene: TRBV28; D gene: -; CDR3 protein: ASSFEQGTNTGELF
J gene: TRBJ2-2; V gene: TRBV29-1; D gene: TRBD2; CDR3 protein: SVRAGGAGELF
J gene: TRBJ1-2; V gene: TRBV11-1; D gene: -; CDR3 protein: ASSFTGFGYGYT
J gene: TRBJ2-5; V gene: TRBV9; D gene: TRBD1; CDR3 protein: ASSPGQGGETQY
J gene: TRBJ1-4; V gene: TRBV2; D gene: TRBD1; CDR3 protein: ASTEAGGGEKLF
J gene: TRBJ2-2; V gene: TRBV2; D gene: TRBD2; CDR3 protein: ASSGRETGELF
J gene: TRBJ1-4; V gene: TRBV13; D gene: -; CDR3 protein: ASSLFRENEKLF
J gene: TRBJ1-5; V gene: TRBV6-1; D gene: -; CDR3 protein: ASSERGTARQPQH
J gene: TRBJ2-1; V gene: TRBV9; D gene: TRBD1; CDR3 protein: ASSPQDRGSYNEQF
J gene: TRBJ2-2; V gene: TRBV7-7; D gene: -; CDR3 protein: ASSLGGQNTGELF
J gene: TRBJ2-7; V gene: TRBV6-4; D gene: TRBD2; CDR3 protein: ASSLSGATYEQY
J gene: TRBJ2-1; V gene: TRBV19; D gene: -; CDR3 protein: ASSIILAGTRGEQF
J gene: TRBJ1-3; V gene: TRBV27; D gene: -; CDR3 protein: ASSRVGSGNTIY
J gene: TRBJ1-4; V gene: TRBV9; D gene: -; CDR3 protein: ASSPRGATNEKLF